A few counts support the clone carrying this T cell receptor (beta chain). Its matching antigen is unknown. These data come from a study of identical twins. Template switching, a step in the protocol, added a universal primer site, and cDNA carried unique molecular identifiers. In TCRdb, the 5' RACE reads were re-called with MiXCR into one record per CDR3 protein. This table has 200,000 to 250,000 distinct CDR3 sequences, approximately 8% appearing once. The V gene's germline CDR1 is DFQATT and CDR2 SNEGSKA (reference sequence). CDR3 size: 13 residues. The ends were cut back, 0 bases at V and 8 bases at J, with 13 bases in the middle. Study-level results: A lower insertion count was a feature of abundant cord blood beta clonotypes, with no such feature in memory repertoires.

This sample also appeared in a second study, on yellow fever vaccine responses in identical twins.

The chain links TRBV20-1 to TRBJ1-2; possible D gene TRBD1, 6 bases. Material: CD8+ T cells sorted from blood. The clonotype was recovered from a young woman in good health. The CDR3 DNA follows: TGCAGTGCTAGAGAGGCAGGGGAAGGAGGCTACACCTTC. Translation: CSAREAGEGGYTF.